This T cell receptor beta chain originates from a study of blood T cell repertoires in COVID-19. Cohorts were assigned according to the clinical history that participants reported. The table came from immunoSEQ multiplex PCR; TCRdb's copy has only in-frame clones and leaves some out. Of around 250,000 clones in the sample, approximately 90% are singletons; the top ten hold roughly 2.8%. CDR1 SNHLY and CDR2 FYNNEI come from the germline V gene. J lost 2 bases, V lost 4 bases, and 3 bases had no gene match. The CDR3 is made up of 14 amino acids. The rearrangement links TRBV2 to TRBJ1-2; 8 nucleotides align to TRBD1. The sequence was collected from a man in his forties or fifties who had been exposed to COVID-19. Sequencing was performed on PBMCs or T cells enriched from blood (not recorded which). The CDR3 region has the DNA TGTGCCAGCAGTGTGACAGGGGTAAACTATGGCTACACCTTC. It is translated as CASSVTGVNYGYTF.